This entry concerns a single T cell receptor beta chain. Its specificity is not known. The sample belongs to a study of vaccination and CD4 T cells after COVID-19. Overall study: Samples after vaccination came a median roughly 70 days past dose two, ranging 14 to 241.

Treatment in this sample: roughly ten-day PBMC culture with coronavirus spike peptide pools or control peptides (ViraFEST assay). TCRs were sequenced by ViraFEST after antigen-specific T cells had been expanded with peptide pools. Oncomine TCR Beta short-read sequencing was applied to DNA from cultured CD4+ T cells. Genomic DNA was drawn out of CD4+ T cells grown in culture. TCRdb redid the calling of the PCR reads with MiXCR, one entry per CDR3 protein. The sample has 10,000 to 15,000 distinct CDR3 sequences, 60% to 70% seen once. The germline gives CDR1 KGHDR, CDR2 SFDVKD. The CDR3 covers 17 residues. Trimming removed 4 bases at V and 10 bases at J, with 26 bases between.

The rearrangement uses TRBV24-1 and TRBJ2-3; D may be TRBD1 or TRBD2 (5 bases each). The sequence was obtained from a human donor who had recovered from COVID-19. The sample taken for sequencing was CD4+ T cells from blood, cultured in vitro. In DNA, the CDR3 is TGTGCCACCAGTGACCCAGCCCGGGACGCAGCCCCGGGTGCGCAGTATTTT. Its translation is CATSDPARDAAPGAQYF.